The clone carrying this T cell receptor (beta chain) showed up just once. Measured with immunoSEQ multiplex PCR; TCRdb has only the in-frame clones, and not every one. The table has about 1.5 million clones, around 95% seen once. V gave up 4 bases and J gave up 4 bases; unmatched junction bases: 7. The CDR3 is made up of 15 amino acids. Looked up from germline, CDR1 is SGHDT and CDR2 is YYEEEE. The sample is drawn from a study of shared clonotypes between healthy human individuals. This sequence joins TRBV5-6 and TRBJ2-1; 8 bases are shared with TRBD2. The sequence was collected from a man between 25 and 39 years old in good health. The sample consisted of naive CD4+ T cells sorted from blood. Described subset: CD45RA+ positively selected. Here the CDR3 DNA reads TGTGCCAGCAGCCTCCCGGGACTAGAATACAATGAGCAGTTCTTC. It yields the protein CASSLPGLEYNEQFF.